There are many counts of the clone carrying this T cell receptor (beta chain). Its target is not known. Template material for amplifying TCR beta CDR3 regions consisted of RNA transcripts. Using the HTBI primer set, a first-round RT-PCR was run on the TCR CDR3. TCRdb re-called the multiplex PCR reads with MiXCR, one entry per CDR3 protein. The sample has more than 500,000 distinct CDR3 sequences, 40% to 50% seen once. Lactation, pregnancy, other autoimmune disease or uncontrolled infection led to exclusion of patients. The study based diagnoses on clinical symptoms, serum thyroxine and TRAb, thyroid ultrasound and orbital computed tomography. This specimen comes from a study of T cells in Graves' hyperthyroidism and ophthalmopathy. Study outcomes and limitations: It was a median roughly six months before onset that the model predicted ophthalmopathy.

V lost 4 bases, J lost 1 base, and 11 bases lay in between. The CDR3 runs 15 residues. Germline CDR1 is ENHRY and CDR2 is SYGVKD. The V and J genes are TRBV10-3 and TRBJ1-5; no reliable D call. This TCR derives from an adult woman with Graves' disease, either hyperthyroidism or ophthalmopathy (not recorded which). Sequenced material: peripheral blood or thyroid tissue (not recorded which). CDR3 DNA sequence: TGTGCCATCAGTGGGAGGGAGCCAAGCAATCAGCCCCAGCATTTT. Translated: CAISGREPSNQPQHF.